What follows are 27 T cell receptor beta chains derived from one specimen sequenced in a study of T cell repertoires in cytomegalovirus infection. TCRdb reanalysed the reads using MiXCR and keeps one entry per CDR3 protein. The sample gives 160,000 or so distinct CDR3 sequences, 20% to 30% of which show up once; approximately 11% is in the top ten. The sequenced sample consisted of PBMCs. These receptors came from a human donor in good health (CMV status not recorded). Some clones in this sample may be carry-over from other donors' samples.

Ten or more counts support this clonotype. This chain connects TRBV7-3 to TRBJ2-1; D is undetermined. CDR1 and CDR2 from the germline V gene are SGHTA and FQGTGA. Trimming removed 0 bases from V and 2 bases from J, with 8 bases in between. The CDR3 runs to 15 residues. The CDR3 reads CASSLTHSAYNEQFF. CDR3 bases: TGTGCCAGCAGCTTAACCCACAGTGCCTACAATGAGCAGTTCTTC.

The DNA of the CDR3 is TGCGCCAGCAGCCAATATGCGGGAGGAGCAGAGACCCAGTACTTC. Amino acids: CASSQYAGGAETQYF. The chain combines TRBV4-3 with TRBJ2-5; 8 nucleotides line up with TRBD2. CDR1 is LGHNA, CDR2 YSLEER, per germline. This CDR3 region has 15 residues. Trimming took 2 bases from V and 4 from J; bases not matched to a gene: 6.

At least ten counts were recorded for this clonotype. J is TRBJ2-7 and V is TRBV7-2; 8 bases map to TRBD2. There are 18 residues in the CDR3. The junction had 16 bases not matched to a gene; V was cut back by 1 base and J by 5 bases. Germline lookup yields CDR1 SGHTA and CDR2 FQGNSA. The CDR3 sequence: CASSLDPRGAGVYHEQYF. The CDR3 nucleotides read TGTGCCAGCAGCTTAGATCCCCGAGGAGCGGGAGTGTACCACGAGCAGTACTTC.

This clonotype has at least ten counts. The chain employs TRBV7-2 and TRBJ2-3, with D possibly being TRBD2 (6 bases). CDR1 SGHTA and CDR2 FQGNSA come from the germline V gene. The CDR3 extends over 14 amino acids. V was clipped by 4 bases and J by 4 bases, with 12 bases between them. CDR3 in amino acids: CASSSAGGPDTQYF. The DNA of the CDR3 is TGTGCCAGCAGCTCGGCCGGAGGGCCAGATACGCAGTATTTT.

This clonotype appeared many times. The CDR3 region has the DNA TGTGCCAGCAGCTCACAGGGGGATCAGCCCCAGCATTTT. This translates into CASSSQGDQPQHF. V and J are TRBV7-8 and TRBJ1-5; TRBD1 matches 8 bases. There are 13 residues in the CDR3. With V trimmed by 4 bases and J by 5 bases, 1 base remained unmatched. Looked up from germline, CDR1 is SGHVS and CDR2 is FQNEAQ.

This clonotype has just a few counts. The chain carries TRBV7-2 and TRBJ2-4; D is possibly TRBD1 or TRBD2 (5 bases each). The CDR3 runs to 15 residues. V lost 0 bases to trimming and J lost 4 bases, with 10 bases between them. The germline CDR1 and CDR2 sequences are SGHTA and FQGNSA. CDR3 region: CASSLAAGTKNIQYF. The CDR3 DNA reads as TGTGCCAGCAGCTTAGCAGCAGGGACGAAAAACATTCAGTACTTC.

The V call is TRBV7-3, the J call TRBJ2-7, with D perhaps matching TRBD1 (5 bases). V lost 3 bases and J 6 bases, leaving 12 bases between the germline ends. Germline V lookup: CDR1 SGHTA, CDR2 FQGTGA. The CDR3 spans 13 residues. CDR3: CASSFDKRGEQYF. CDR3 sequence (DNA): TGTGCCAGCAGCTTTGATAAAAGGGGCGAGCAGTACTTC.

This clonotype came up many times. The chain recombines TRBV14 with TRBJ1-1; D ambiguous. The V end was cut by 4 bases, the J end by 0 bases, with 9 bases between. CDR1 and CDR2 (germline): SGHDN, FVKESK. CDR3 length: 14 amino acids. The CDR3 coding sequence is TGTGCCAGCAGCCCCAAACCGTTGAACACTGAAGCTTTCTTT. This gives the protein CASSPKPLNTEAFF.

This clonotype has just a few counts. The chain couples TRBV4-1 to TRBJ1-2; 7 bases are a match to TRBD1. The trim removed 5 bases at V and 3 bases at J, leaving 6 bases unmatched. This CDR3 has 14 residues. CDR1 is MGHRA and CDR2 is YSYEKL in the germline V gene. Here the CDR3 DNA reads TGCGCCAGCAGCAGACAGGGCATGGACTATGGCTACACCTTC. This gives the protein CASSRQGMDYGYTF.

This clonotype was seen a handful of times. V usage is TRBV12-3 or TRBV12-4 and J usage is TRBJ2-7; D possibly corresponds to TRBD2 (6 bases). Trimming shortened V by 4 bases and J by 5 bases, and 15 bases separated the two germline ends. CDR3 length: 14 amino acids. The CDR3: CASSSGLPTDEQYF. In nucleotides, the CDR3 is TGTGCCAGCAGTTCGGGACTCCCTACGGACGAGCAGTACTTC.

This clonotype has more than one count but fewer than ten. V is TRBV5-4 and J is TRBJ1-2; 8 bases fit TRBD1. Germline-derived CDR1 and CDR2 are SGHNT and YYREEE (reference sequence). J gave up 4 bases and V 4 bases, and 12 bases lay outside the gene matches. The CDR3 consists of 16 residues. The CDR3 coding sequence is TGTGCCAGCAGCGTCCAACCAGGGGGCGCAAGCTATGGCTACACCTTC. Amino acids: CASSVQPGGASYGYTF. Looking up the rest from reference TRBV5-4 and TRBJ1-2 gives the full variable domain: ETGVTQSPTHLIKTRGQQVTLRCSSQSGHNTVSWYQQALGQGPQFIFQYYREEENGRGNFPPRFSGLQFPNYSSELNVNALELDDSALYLCASSVQPGGASYGYTFGSGTRLTVV.

This chain joins TRBV7-3 and TRBJ2-3; TRBD2 aligns across 16 bases. The CDR3 contains 17 residues. Germline trimming cut 3 bases from V and 5 bases from J; bases unmatched to any gene: 5. Germline values: CDR1 SGHTA, CDR2 FQGTGA. CDR3 residues: CASSFSGTSGGVDTQYF. CDR3 coding DNA: TGTGCCAGCAGCTTCTCCGGGACTAGCGGGGGGGTAGATACGCAGTATTTT.

This clonotype was recorded a few times. The CDR3 spells CASSLKRHEKLFF. CDR3 DNA sequence: TGTGCCAGCAGCTTAAAACGACATGAAAAACTGTTTTTT. This chain connects TRBV7-3 to TRBJ1-4, with unresolved D. The CDR3 runs 13 residues. Trimming took off 1 base at V and 6 bases at J, with 6 bases between the two ends. Per the germline V gene, CDR1 is SGHTA and CDR2 is FQGTGA.

This clonotype was counted only a few times. The chain joins TRBV6-5 to TRBJ2-1; 8 bases fit TRBD2. CDR1 and CDR2 from the germline V gene are MNHEY and SVGAGI. This CDR3 region has 18 residues. The J segment lost 6 bases and the V segment lost 2 bases, leaving 15 bases of the junction unmatched. CDR3 region: CASSYLGASGGGGNEQFF. The CDR3 DNA is TGTGCCAGCAGTTACCTTGGGGCAAGCGGGGGAGGTGGCAATGAGCAGTTCTTC.

This clonotype was seen a handful of times. V and J are TRBV10-3 and TRBJ2-3; D could derive from TRBD1 or TRBD2 (6 bases each). The CDR3 is 14 amino acids. CDR1 is ENHRY and CDR2 is SYGVKD in the germline V gene. Trimming removed 5 bases at V and 4 bases at J, with 13 bases between. DNA for the CDR3: TGTGCCATCAGTACAGACAGGAGGGCAGATACGCAGTATTTT. Its translation: CAISTDRRADTQYF.

This clonotype was seen ten or more times. The chain is built from TRBV7-9 and TRBJ2-1; possibly TRBD2 for D (5 bases). This CDR3 is built from 16 residues. Per the germline V gene, CDR1 is SEHNR and CDR2 is FQNEAQ (reference sequence). The germline V and J ends were trimmed by 1 base and 6 bases, with 16 bases remaining between them. The CDR3 DNA reads TGTGCCAGCAGCTTAGAGAGCGGACGTCGCTCCAATGAGCAGTTCTTC. Protein product: CASSLESGRRSNEQFF.

The V call is TRBV12-5, the J call TRBJ2-3, with TRBD2 matching 8 bases. The CDR3 contains 13 residues. CDR1 LGHNT and CDR2 FRNRAP come from the germline V gene. V lost 5 bases, J lost 7 bases, and 5 bases stayed unmatched. The CDR3 protein is CASGPRGGNTQYF. The CDR3 DNA sequence: TGTGCTAGTGGTCCCCGGGGGGGAAATACGCAGTATTTT. Looking up the rest from reference TRBV12-5 and TRBJ2-3 gives the full variable domain: DARVTQTPRHKVTEMGQEVTMRCQPILGHNTVFWYRQTMMQGLELLAYFRNRAPLDDSGMPKDRFSAEMPDATLATLKIQPSEPRDSAVYFCASGPRGGNTQYFGPGTRLTVL.

There are many counts of this clonotype. This chain connects TRBV7-2 to TRBJ1-3; D ambiguous. CDR3 size: 15 residues. The V and J ends lost 3 bases and 0 bases respectively, with 9 bases between them. Germline V CDR1 and CDR2: SGHTA, FQGNSA. In nucleotides, the CDR3 is TGTGCCAGCAGCTTGCACAGAAGCTCTGGAAACACCATATATTTT. Its translation is CASSLHRSSGNTIYF.

This clonotype turned up a few times. CDR3 protein: CASSPVPGQGAIEQFF. The DNA for the CDR3 is TGTGCCAGCAGCCCCGTCCCGGGACAGGGGGCGATTGAGCAGTTCTTC. The chain carries TRBV5-5 and TRBJ2-1; TRBD1 matches 12 bases. The CDR3 contains 16 residues. Germline V CDR1 and CDR2: SGHKS, YYEKEE (reference sequence). Unmatched junction bases numbered 11, after V lost 4 bases and J lost 9 bases.

The chain couples TRBV20-1 to TRBJ1-5, with D unclear. Trimming shortened V by 4 bases and J by 0 bases, and 7 bases separated the two germline ends. Germline V gives CDR1 DFQATT, CDR2 SNEGSKA (reference sequence). This CDR3 comprises 13 residues. CDR3 amino acids: CSAIGVSNQPQHF. CDR3 bases: TGCAGTGCTATTGGGGTTAGCAATCAGCCCCAGCATTTT.

J is TRBJ1-1 and V is TRBV28; no firm D call. Looked up from germline, CDR1 is MDHEN and CDR2 is SYDVKM. Deletions cut 1 base from V and 0 bases from J, with 3 bases between. CDR3 length: 13 residues. The CDR3 coding sequence is TGTGCCAGCAGTTTATTAGTGAACACTGAAGCTTTCTTT. Translating it yields CASSLLVNTEAFF.

In this sample, this clonotype turned up many times. V gene TRBV5-4 combines with J gene TRBJ1-2; D remains unclear. Germline CDR1 SGHNT, CDR2 YYREEE (reference sequence). The CDR3 consists of 15 residues. With 4 bases removed from V and 1 base from J, the gap between germline ends came to 14 bases. Here the CDR3 reads CASSRADHFNYGYTF. The CDR3 region has the DNA TGTGCCAGCAGCCGGGCCGATCATTTTAACTATGGCTACACCTTC.

The table lists this clonotype with a few counts. The rearrangement links TRBV7-2 to TRBJ2-1; maybe TRBD1 (6 bases). Germline assignment: CDR1 SGHTA and CDR2 FQGNSA. V was clipped by 7 bases and J by 0 bases, with 13 bases between them. The CDR3 is 15 residues long. CDR3 DNA sequence: TGTGCCAGCACCCTCCGAGGGGGCTCCTACAATGAGCAGTTCTTC. Translation: CASTLRGGSYNEQFF.

In this sample, this clonotype turned up a few times. V and J are TRBV12-3 or TRBV12-4 and TRBJ2-5; 10 bases are a match to TRBD2. This CDR3 has 15 residues. V shed 6 bases and J 5 bases; nucleotides not matched to a gene: 9. CDR3: CASRPSGGARETQYF. CDR3 bases: TGTGCCAGCAGACCAAGCGGGGGGGCACGGGAGACCCAGTACTTC.

The CDR3 loop reads CASSVSGEIGENTEAFF. DNA for the CDR3: TGTGCCAGCAGCGTCTCAGGGGAAATTGGAGAGAACACTGAAGCTTTCTTT. The chain has TRBV7-3 and TRBJ1-1; TRBD1 might be the D (6 bases). Germline values: CDR1 SGHTA, CDR2 FQGTGA. V lost 5 bases, J lost 1 base, and 20 bases lay in between. The CDR3 has 17 amino acids.

Written as DNA, the CDR3 is TGCAGTGCTAGCCCCCTAGCGGGAGCGGACTTACGCGAGCAGTACTTC. Amino acids: CSASPLAGADLREQYF. This chain links TRBV20-1 with TRBJ2-7; 10 bases line up with TRBD2. The CDR3 contains 16 residues. Germline V gene data show CDR1 as DFQATT and CDR2 as SNEGSKA (reference sequence). V lost 3 bases and J lost 6; bases outside the gene matches: 14.

This clonotype was counted at least ten times. The chain is built from TRBV2 and TRBJ1-5, with unresolved D. Germline values: CDR1 SNHLY, CDR2 FYNNEI. The V end lost 4 bases, the J end lost 8 bases, and 12 bases lay between the germline ends. This CDR3 has 13 residues. CDR3 residues: CASSVGGRKPQHF. CDR3 nucleotides: TGTGCCAGCAGTGTAGGCGGGAGAAAGCCCCAGCATTTT.